The 18 T cell receptor beta chains given below trace back to one sample, sequenced in a study of blood T cell repertoires in COVID-19. TCRdb keeps only in-frame clones here, not all; method: immunoSEQ multiplex PCR. The sample lists roughly 440,000 clones; approximately 88% were seen once. The specimen sequenced was peripheral blood. The receptor set was obtained from a woman in her fifties or sixties with COVID-19, enrolled during active disease.

J is TRBJ1-3 and V is TRBV11-2; D perhaps matches TRBD1 (6 bases). CDR3 length equals 14 residues. Germline V gene lookup returns CDR1 SGHAT and CDR2 FQNNGV. V was trimmed by 5 bases and J by 1 base, leaving 9 bases between them. The CDR3 bases are TGTGCCAGCAGCCATGACAGGTCTGGAAACACCATATATTTT. It encodes CASSHDRSGNTIYF.

On this clone itself: This sample also contains other DNA sequences that code for the same CDR3. This chain links TRBV5-1 with TRBJ1-1; D not certain. CDR3 length equals 13 residues. CDR1 SGHRS and CDR2 YFSETQ come from the germline V gene. V shed 0 bases and J shed 4 bases, with 7 bases lying between them. The CDR3 protein is CASSLELGTEAFF. CDR3 DNA: TGCGCCAGCAGCTTGGAGCTAGGCACTGAAGCTTTCTTT. Full variable domain (outside the CDR3, taken from reference TRBV5-1 and TRBJ1-1): KAGVTQTPRYLIKTRGQQVTLSCSPISGHRSVSWYQQTPGQGLQFLFEYFSETQRNKGNFPGRFSGRQFSNSRSEMNVSTLELGDSALYLCASSLELGTEAFFGQGTRLTVV.

The CDR3 protein is CASSISMVAPNEKLFF. CDR3 DNA: TGTGCCAGTAGTATCTCCATGGTGGCCCCTAATGAAAAACTGTTTTTT. The chain is built from TRBV19 and TRBJ1-4; D ambiguous. This CDR3 is built from 16 residues. Trimming cost V 3 bases and J 3 bases, with 14 bases left between them. The germline V gene has CDR1 LNHDA and CDR2 SQIVND (reference sequence).

The V and J genes are TRBV6-1 and TRBJ2-7; 9 bases line up with TRBD2. The CDR3 has 19 residues. V was pared by 2 bases and J by 4 bases, with 18 bases of the junction left unmatched. Germline-derived CDR1 and CDR2 are MNHNS and SASEGT. The CDR3 DNA follows: TGTGCCAGCAGTGAACAACCCGGGAGTTTTCTAGCGGGAATTTACGAGCAGTACTTC. Translating gives CASSEQPGSFLAGIYEQYF.

V is TRBV19 and J is TRBJ1-1; 7 bases agree with TRBD1. The CDR3 loop spans 16 amino acids. The V gene end was trimmed by 1 base and the J gene end by 1 base; junction bases not matched to a gene: 6. Per the germline V gene, CDR1 is LNHDA and CDR2 is SQIVND (reference sequence). The CDR3: CASSIGRTGSNTEAFF. CDR3 nucleotides: TGTGCCAGTAGTATAGGTAGGACAGGCTCGAACACTGAAGCTTTCTTT.

The rearrangement joins TRBV15 to TRBJ1-2; TRBD1 agrees at 7 bases. The CDR3 is made up of 13 amino acids. J lost 14 bases, V lost 2 bases, and 11 bases had no gene match. Germline assignment: CDR1 LNHNV and CDR2 YYDKDF (reference sequence). The CDR3 spells CATSRRYSGGRTF. CDR3 nucleotide sequence: TGTGCCACCAGCAGAAGATACTCAGGGGGTAGGACCTTC.

This clone appeared many times. V usage is TRBV3-1 (or the pseudogene TRBV3-2) and J usage is TRBJ1-2, with 7 bases lining up with TRBD1. Germline-derived CDR1 and CDR2 are LGHDT and YNNKEL (reference sequence). The CDR3 runs 12 residues. V dropped 5 bases and J dropped 6; count of bases not matched to a gene: 3. The CDR3 spells CASSFGQDGYTF. The CDR3 DNA is TGTGCCAGCAGCTTCGGACAGGATGGCTACACCTTC.

On this clone itself: Other DNA sequences of this sample code for an identical CDR3. The genes are TRBV3-1 (or the pseudogene TRBV3-2) and TRBJ2-1; D might be TRBD1 (6 bases). The CDR3 has 11 residues. Germline V gene lookup returns CDR1 LGHDT and CDR2 YNNKEL (reference sequence). V lost 4 bases to trimming and J lost 9 bases, with 7 bases between them. CDR3 protein: CASSRGREQFF. The CDR3 coding sequence is TGTGCCAGCAGCCGGGGGCGTGAGCAGTTCTTC.

The chain is built from TRBV7-9 and TRBJ2-1; 12 nucleotides match TRBD2. CDR3 length: 16 residues. Germline V gives CDR1 SEHNR, CDR2 FQNEAQ (reference sequence). V trimming: 5 bases; J trimming: 3 bases; junction bases outside the gene matches: 5. The CDR3 sequence: CASSQRLAGDYNEQFF. The CDR3 region has the DNA TGTGCCAGCAGCCAACGACTAGCGGGGGACTACAATGAGCAGTTCTTC.

The V call is TRBV6-5, the J call TRBJ2-3; 8 nucleotides line up with TRBD1. V lost 6 bases, J lost 1 base, and 6 bases stayed unmatched. Germline CDR1 and CDR2: MNHEY and SVGAGI. The CDR3 sequence is 15 residues long. CDR3 region: CASSPTGVGTDTQYF. Written as DNA, the CDR3 is TGTGCCAGCAGCCCGACAGGGGTGGGCACAGATACGCAGTATTTT.

A remark on this clone: This specimen includes other DNA sequences encoding the same CDR3. The chain is built from TRBV5-1 and TRBJ2-3, with TRBD1 as a possible D gene (5 bases). V lost 3 bases, J lost 3 bases, and 5 bases lay in between. Germline assignment: CDR1 SGHRS and CDR2 YFSETQ. This CDR3 region has 12 residues. This CDR3 is CASSSGTDTQYF. CDR3 coding DNA: TGCGCCAGCAGCTCAGGGACAGATACGCAGTATTTT.

V is TRBV28 and J is TRBJ2-7; TRBD2 matches at 7 bases. Germline CDR1 is MDHEN and CDR2 is SYDVKM. The CDR3 runs to 18 residues. V lost 1 base, J lost 5 bases, and 17 bases stayed unmatched. CDR3 sequence: CASSLSRRWGLQPNEQYF. DNA of the CDR3: TGTGCCAGCAGTTTATCTCGGAGGTGGGGACTACAGCCTAACGAGCAGTACTTC.

The rearrangement joins TRBV11-2 to TRBJ1-3; tentative D call: TRBD1 (5 bases). Between the trimmed V and J ends, which lost 5 bases and 3 bases, there was a span of 14 bases. Germline V CDR1 and CDR2: SGHAT, FQNNGV. The CDR3 extends over 15 amino acids. CDR3: CASSPSGRDGNTIYF. The DNA for the CDR3 is TGTGCCAGCAGCCCTAGCGGCAGGGATGGAAACACCATATATTTT.

This chain links TRBV5-1 with TRBJ2-3; D uncertain. Germline assignment: CDR1 SGHRS and CDR2 YFSETQ. The CDR3 totals 16 residues. Trimming shortened V by 0 bases and J by 5 bases, and 16 bases separated the two germline ends. The CDR3 nucleotides are TGCGCCAGCAGCTTGGTTAGTTCTCACGCTGGAGATACGCAGTATTTT. It is translated as CASSLVSSHAGDTQYF.

For the CDR3, the DNA is TGTGCCAGCAGCTTAGAAGGGGAGGGCAAAAACATTCAGTACTTC. Amino acids: CASSLEGEGKNIQYF. This chain connects TRBV13 to TRBJ2-4, with TRBD2 identical over 7 bases. Trimming cost V 1 base and J 3 bases; bases outside gene matches: 3. The CDR3 is 15 amino acids. The germline V gene has CDR1 PRHDT and CDR2 FYEKMQ (reference sequence).

The gene calls are TRBV6-5 and TRBJ1-2, with 8 bases identical to TRBD1. Germline loops: CDR1 MNHEY, CDR2 SVGAGI. J was trimmed by 4 bases and V by 8 bases; bases with no gene match: 6. This CDR3 contains 13 residues. The CDR3 coding sequence is TGTGCCAGCGGACAAGACAGGGGCTATGGCTACACCTTC. Translation gives CASGQDRGYGYTF.

The chain has TRBV29-1 and TRBJ1-2; possibly TRBD1 for D (5 bases). V was cut by 0 bases and J by 9 bases, with 17 bases left in between. This CDR3 comprises 14 residues. Germline CDR1 and CDR2: SQVTM and ANQGSEA. CDR3 DNA sequence: TGCAGCGTTGAAGAAGCGACAGCACGGAATAGCTACACCTTC. Amino acid sequence: CSVEEATARNSYTF.

The chain couples TRBV7-9 to TRBJ2-7; D might be TRBD1 (5 bases). V was clipped by 1 base and J by 10 bases, with 11 bases between them. CDR1 is SEHNR and CDR2 is FQNEAQ in the germline V gene (reference sequence). This CDR3 spans 12 amino acids. The CDR3 protein is CASSLGDSRQYF. DNA for the CDR3: TGTGCCAGCAGCTTAGGAGACAGCCGTCAGTACTTC.